These 26 T cell receptor beta chains were sequenced from one sample in a study of shared clonotypes between healthy human individuals. Repertoires were generated with immunoSEQ multiplex PCR, while TCRdb's copy carries only in-frame clones and drops some. In the table there are under 1,900,000 clones, about 98.5% of which are singletons. Sample: naive CD4+ T cells sorted from blood. The subset denotes: CD45RA+ positively selected. The receptors were sampled from a man younger than 40 in good health.

This chain joins TRBV5-5 and TRBJ2-7, with 12 bases identical to TRBD2. V was clipped by 0 bases and J by 0 bases; unmatched bases: 1. This CDR3 has 16 residues. In germline, CDR1 is SGHKS, CDR2 YYEKEE (reference sequence). The CDR3 loop reads CASSLGLAGDSYEQYF. The CDR3 bases are TGTGCCAGCAGCTTGGGACTAGCGGGAGACTCCTACGAGCAGTACTTC.

J is TRBJ2-2 and V is TRBV23-1, with 8 bases aligning to TRBD1. TRBV23-1 is given ORF status, its function remaining uncertain. The CDR3 totals 15 residues. V lost 7 bases, J lost 3 bases, and 7 bases stayed unmatched. The CDR3 bases are TGCGCCAGCAATGAGACAGGGGACTACACCGGGGAGCTGTTTTTT. Encoded protein: CASNETGDYTGELFF.

The chain's CDR3 is CASSLSRLGVYAFF. CDR3 in DNA: TGTGCCAGCAGTTTATCGAGATTGGGGGTGTATGCTTTCTTT. This chain connects TRBV27 to TRBJ1-1, with TRBD1 as a possible D gene (5 bases). CDR1 and CDR2 (germline): MNHEY, SMNVEV (reference sequence). The V end was cut by 0 bases, the J end by 11 bases, with 16 bases between. The CDR3 sequence is 14 residues long.

This clone was found once. The rearrangement joins TRBV2 to TRBJ2-7, with D hard to call. Trimming shortened V by 7 bases and J by 2 bases, and 9 bases separated the two germline ends. CDR3 length: 12 amino acids. Germline V gene data show CDR1 as SNHLY and CDR2 as FYNNEI. CDR3 in amino acids: CASTGNTYEQYF. In nucleotides, the CDR3 is TGTGCCAGCACTGGAAATACCTACGAGCAGTACTTC. The variable domain in full, with the rest retrieved from reference TRBV2 and TRBJ2-7, is EPEVTQTPSHQVTQMGQEVILRCVPISNHLYFYWYRQILGQKVEFLVSFYNNEISEKSEIFDDQFSVERPDGSNFTLKIRSTKLEDSAMYFCASTGNTYEQYFGPGTRLTVT.

The genes are TRBV5-5 and TRBJ2-7; 8 bases line up with TRBD1. Unmatched junction bases numbered 10, after V lost 5 bases and J lost 3 bases. The CDR3 covers 15 residues. CDR1 and CDR2 from the germline V gene are SGHKS and YYEKEE (reference sequence). CDR3 sequence: CASRTDGQGYYEQYF. CDR3 nucleotides: TGTGCCAGCAGGACCGACGGACAGGGCTACTACGAGCAGTACTTC.

The V call is TRBV9, the J call TRBJ2-1; perhaps TRBD1 as D (5 bases). Trimming shortened V by 3 bases and J by 7 bases, and 14 bases separated the two germline ends. Per germline, CDR1 SGDLS and CDR2 YYNGEE. The CDR3 has 14 residues. The CDR3 DNA reads as TGTGCCAGCAGCGAGGCAGGGCCTTTAAATGAGCAGTTCTTC. This encodes CASSEAGPLNEQFF.

The gene calls are TRBV29-1 and TRBJ1-4; tentative D call: TRBD1 (5 bases). Germline V gene lookup returns CDR1 SQVTM and CDR2 ANQGSEA. The V and J ends lost 3 bases and 12 bases respectively, with 17 bases between them. This CDR3 region has 13 residues. For the CDR3, the DNA is TGCAGCGTTGAGATGTCAGGGTGGGGAGAACTGTTTTTT. Protein: CSVEMSGWGELFF.

This chain uses TRBV29-1 with TRBJ1-2; 10 positions agree with TRBD1. This CDR3 region has 11 residues. V dropped 5 bases and J dropped 8; count of bases not matched to a gene: 2. Germline CDR1 SQVTM, CDR2 ANQGSEA. The CDR3 DNA reads as TGCAGCGTTCCGGGACAGGGGGGCTACACCTTC. This codes for CSVPGQGGYTF.

The chain joins TRBV9 to TRBJ1-3, with D unresolved. Germline V gene lookup returns CDR1 SGDLS and CDR2 YYNGEE. Trimming removed 0 bases at V and 7 bases at J, with 14 bases between. The CDR3 is made up of 15 amino acids. CDR3 coding DNA: TGTGCCAGCAGCGTAGAGCCCACATACGGGAACACCATATATTTT. Amino acids: CASSVEPTYGNTIYF.

The J gene is TRBJ2-3, the V gene TRBV5-6, with no clear D. CDR1 is SGHDT and CDR2 is YYEEEE in the germline V gene. Deletions cut 0 bases from V and 8 bases from J, with 10 bases between. The CDR3 runs to 13 residues. The CDR3 is CASSLDPDPTQYF. The CDR3 DNA follows: TGTGCCAGCAGCTTGGATCCAGATCCTACGCAGTATTTT.

The chain joins TRBV5-4 to TRBJ1-1, with D possibly TRBD1 on 5 matching bases. V was cut by 1 base and J by 2 bases, with 6 bases left in between. Germline V gene sequence: CDR1 SGHNT, CDR2 YYREEE (reference sequence). This CDR3 is 13 amino acids long. The CDR3 loop reads CASSLQGNTEAFF. CDR3 bases: TGTGCCAGCAGCTTGCAGGGAAACACTGAAGCTTTCTTT.

The CDR3 bases are TGTGCCAGCAGTTTACCCAGCGGGGGAAACGATGAGCAGTTCTTC. This codes for CASSLPSGGNDEQFF. The chain recombines TRBV27 with TRBJ2-1, with 8 bases aligning to TRBD2. This CDR3 is 15 amino acids long. CDR1 MNHEY and CDR2 SMNVEV come from the germline V gene (reference sequence). V was pared by 2 bases and J by 8 bases, with 8 bases of the junction left unmatched.

The rearrangement links TRBV29-1 to TRBJ2-7; no reliable D call. The CDR3 has 11 residues. Germline CDR1 is SQVTM and CDR2 is ANQGSEA. V was clipped by 7 bases and J by 3 bases, with 10 bases between them. Written as DNA, the CDR3 is TGCAGCGCGGAGACCAGCTACGAGCAGTACTTC. Protein product: CSAETSYEQYF.

This chain connects TRBV14 to TRBJ2-7; the match to TRBD2 covers 9 bases. Germline values: CDR1 SGHDN, CDR2 FVKESK. The CDR3 extends over 15 amino acids. V gave up 4 bases and J gave up 5 bases; unmatched junction bases: 9. The CDR3 region has the DNA TGTGCCAGCAGCCTTATTAGCGGGAGTCAGAACGAGCAGTACTTC. Amino acid sequence: CASSLISGSQNEQYF.

In its sample, this clone was seen once. This same CDR3 is encoded by further DNA sequences in the sample. The chain employs TRBV7-3 and TRBJ1-1; D not certain. The CDR3 consists of 11 residues. The germline V gene has CDR1 SGHTA and CDR2 FQGTGA. The V and J ends lost 4 bases and 4 bases respectively, with 4 bases between them. CDR3 DNA: TGTGCCAGCAGCTCCGGCACTGAAGCTTTCTTT. It yields the protein CASSSGTEAFF. The variable domain in full, with the rest retrieved from reference TRBV7-3 and TRBJ1-1, is GAGVSQTPSNKVTEKGKYVELRCDPISGHTALYWYRQSLGQGPEFLIYFQGTGAADDSGLPNDRFFAVRPEGSVSTLKIQRTERGDSAVYLCASSSGTEAFFGQGTRLTVV.

J is TRBJ2-1 and V is TRBV14, with 7 bases fitting TRBD2. Germline V gives CDR1 SGHDN, CDR2 FVKESK. V shed 5 bases, J shed 4 bases, and the junction held 14 bases outside the gene matches. The CDR3 contains 17 residues. This chain's CDR3 is CASSKLARPILYNEQFF. CDR3 nucleotide sequence: TGTGCCAGCAGCAAACTAGCGAGACCTATACTATACAATGAGCAGTTCTTC.

The chain recombines TRBV19 with TRBJ2-5; 7 bases line up with TRBD1. CDR1 LNHDA and CDR2 SQIVND come from the germline V gene (reference sequence). V shed 2 bases and J 1 base; nucleotides not matched to a gene: 7. The CDR3 runs 16 residues. CDR3 sequence reads: CASSITGQRRQETQYF. The CDR3 coding sequence is TGTGCCAGTAGTATAACGGGACAGCGACGCCAAGAGACCCAGTACTTC.

Written as DNA, the CDR3 is TGTGCCAGCAGCGAGAAAAGGAGGGAGACCCAGTACTTC. Amino acid sequence: CASSEKRRETQYF. This rearrangement joins TRBV6-6 to TRBJ2-5; maybe TRBD2 (5 bases). The CDR3 length is 13 residues. Germline loops: CDR1 MNHNY, CDR2 SVGAGI (reference sequence). With 6 bases removed from V and 5 bases from J, the gap between germline ends came to 13 bases.

The chain joins TRBV29-1 to TRBJ1-1, with D uncertain. V was trimmed by 6 bases and J by 5 bases, leaving 13 bases between them. Germline-derived CDR1 and CDR2 are SQVTM and ANQGSEA. The CDR3 contains 12 residues. The chain's CDR3 is CSVARSGTEAFF. CDR3 bases: TGCAGCGTCGCCCGGAGTGGGACTGAAGCTTTCTTT.

The chain couples TRBV5-1 to TRBJ2-3; D gene unclear. The CDR3 is 15 amino acids. Trimming stripped 0 bases from V and 2 bases from J, with 10 bases between. Germline values: CDR1 SGHRS, CDR2 YFSETQ. The chain's CDR3 is CASSLALGFTDTQYF. CDR3 bases: TGCGCCAGCAGCTTGGCCTTGGGGTTCACAGATACGCAGTATTTT.

This chain links TRBV28 with TRBJ2-7; a possible D gene is TRBD2 (6 bases). From germline, CDR1 is MDHEN and CDR2 SYDVKM. The germline V and J ends were trimmed by 3 bases and 3 bases, with 9 bases remaining between them. The CDR3 has 13 amino acids. The CDR3 sequence: CASSFLAFYEQYF. The DNA for the CDR3 is TGTGCCAGCAGTTTCCTAGCGTTCTACGAGCAGTACTTC.

This clone appeared a single time. The chain is built from TRBV12-5 and TRBJ1-1, with D possibly TRBD1 on 6 matching bases. CDR3 length equals 13 residues. Germline V CDR1 and CDR2: LGHNT, FRNRAP. Trimming shortened V by 2 bases and J by 3 bases, and 7 bases separated the two germline ends. The CDR3 region has the DNA TGTGCTAGTGGTTTGAGGGGGGACACTGAAGCTTTCTTT. Residues: CASGLRGDTEAFF.

The chain combines TRBV28 with TRBJ2-7; no firm D call. CDR3 length: 16 amino acids. CDR1 is MDHEN, CDR2 SYDVKM, per germline. Trimming shortened V by 4 bases and J by 5 bases, and 21 bases separated the two germline ends. DNA for the CDR3: TGTGCCAGCAGTTCGATAGAGGAAAGAGTCCTAGACGAGCAGTACTTC. It yields the protein CASSSIEERVLDEQYF.

The V gene is TRBV15, the J gene TRBJ2-6; 7 nucleotides match TRBD1. Germline CDR1 and CDR2: LNHNV and YYDKDF (reference sequence). With 2 bases clipped from V and 2 bases from J, the junction kept 3 bases outside the gene matches. The CDR3 totals 16 residues. CDR3 in amino acids: CATSRRQGAGANVLTF. The CDR3 region has the DNA TGTGCCACCAGCAGACGGCAGGGGGCTGGGGCCAACGTCCTGACTTTC.

Remarks on this clone: Other DNA sequences in this sample translate to the same CDR3. The chain joins TRBV9 to TRBJ1-5; perhaps TRBD1 as D (6 bases). The ends were cut back, 0 bases at V and 2 bases at J, with 6 bases in the middle. Looked up from germline, CDR1 is SGDLS and CDR2 is YYNGEE. The CDR3 spans 14 residues. For the CDR3, the DNA is TGTGCCAGCAGCGTAGCAGGGGGCAATCAGCCCCAGCATTTT. The encoded protein is CASSVAGGNQPQHF.

The chain combines TRBV5-4 with TRBJ2-3, with 9 bases identical to TRBD2. V lost 4 bases, J lost 0 bases, and 6 bases stayed unmatched. This CDR3 contains 16 residues. The germline CDR1 and CDR2 sequences are SGHNT and YYREEE (reference sequence). This CDR3 reads CASSIRLAESTDTQYF. In DNA, the CDR3 is TGTGCCAGCAGCATTAGACTAGCGGAGAGCACAGATACGCAGTATTTT.